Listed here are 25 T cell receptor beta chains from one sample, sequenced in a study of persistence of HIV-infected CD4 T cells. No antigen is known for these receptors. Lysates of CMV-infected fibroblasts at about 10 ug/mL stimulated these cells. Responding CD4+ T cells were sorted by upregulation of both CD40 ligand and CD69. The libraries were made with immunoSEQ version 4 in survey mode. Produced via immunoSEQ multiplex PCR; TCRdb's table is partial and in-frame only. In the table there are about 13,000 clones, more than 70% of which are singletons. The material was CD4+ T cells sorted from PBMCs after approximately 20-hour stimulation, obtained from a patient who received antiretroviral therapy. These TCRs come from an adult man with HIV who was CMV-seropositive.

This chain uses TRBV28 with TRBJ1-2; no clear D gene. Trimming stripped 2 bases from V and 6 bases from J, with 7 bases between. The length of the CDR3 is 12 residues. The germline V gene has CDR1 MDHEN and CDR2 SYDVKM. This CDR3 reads CASSLEVHGYTF. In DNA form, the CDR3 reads TGTGCCAGCAGTTTAGAGGTACATGGCTACACCTTC.

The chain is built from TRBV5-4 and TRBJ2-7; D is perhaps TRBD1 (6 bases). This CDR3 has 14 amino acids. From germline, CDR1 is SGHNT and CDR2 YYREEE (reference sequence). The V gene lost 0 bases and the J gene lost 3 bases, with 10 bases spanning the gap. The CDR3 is CASSLGTDIYEQYF. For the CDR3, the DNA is TGTGCCAGCAGCTTGGGGACAGATATCTACGAGCAGTACTTC.

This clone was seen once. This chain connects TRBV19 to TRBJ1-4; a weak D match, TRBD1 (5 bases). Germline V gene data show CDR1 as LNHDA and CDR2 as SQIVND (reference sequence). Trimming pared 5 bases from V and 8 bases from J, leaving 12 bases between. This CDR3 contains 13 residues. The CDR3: CASSLGRLEKLFF. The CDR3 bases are TGTGCCAGTAGTCTGGGACGCTTAGAAAAACTGTTTTTT.

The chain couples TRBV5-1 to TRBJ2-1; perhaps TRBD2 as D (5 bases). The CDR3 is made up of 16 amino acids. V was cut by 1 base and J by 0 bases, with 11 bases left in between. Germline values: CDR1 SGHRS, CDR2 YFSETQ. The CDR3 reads CASSLSGPSSYNEQFF. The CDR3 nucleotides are TGCGCCAGCAGCTTGAGCGGTCCTAGCTCCTACAATGAGCAGTTCTTC. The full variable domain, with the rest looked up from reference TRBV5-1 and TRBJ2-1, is KAGVTQTPRYLIKTRGQQVTLSCSPISGHRSVSWYQQTPGQGLQFLFEYFSETQRNKGNFPGRFSGRQFSNSRSEMNVSTLELGDSALYLCASSLSGPSSYNEQFFGPGTRLTVL.

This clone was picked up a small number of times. CDR3 nucleotide sequence: TGTGCCAGCAGCTTAGACAGAAAAGGTGGCTACACCTTC. Translated: CASSLDRKGGYTF. This chain joins TRBV7-6 and TRBJ1-2; unclear D gene. The CDR3 consists of 13 residues. CDR1 SGHVS and CDR2 FNYEAQ come from the germline V gene. The V end lost 1 base, the J end lost 7 bases, and 10 bases lay between the germline ends.

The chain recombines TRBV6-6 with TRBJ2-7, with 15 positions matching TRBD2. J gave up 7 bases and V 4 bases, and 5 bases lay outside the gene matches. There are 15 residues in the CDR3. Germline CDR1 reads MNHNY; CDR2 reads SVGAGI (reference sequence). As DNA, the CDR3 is TGTGCCAGCAGTTTGGGACTAGCGGGGGGTGGGGAGCAGTACTTC. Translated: CASSLGLAGGGEQYF.

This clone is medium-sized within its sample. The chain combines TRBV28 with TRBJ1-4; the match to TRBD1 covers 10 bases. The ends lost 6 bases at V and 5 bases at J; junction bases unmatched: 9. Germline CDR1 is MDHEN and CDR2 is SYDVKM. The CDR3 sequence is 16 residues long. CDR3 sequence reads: CASSTDSTGGNEKLFF. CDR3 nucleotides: TGTGCCAGCAGCACTGATTCGACAGGGGGCAATGAAAAACTGTTTTTT.

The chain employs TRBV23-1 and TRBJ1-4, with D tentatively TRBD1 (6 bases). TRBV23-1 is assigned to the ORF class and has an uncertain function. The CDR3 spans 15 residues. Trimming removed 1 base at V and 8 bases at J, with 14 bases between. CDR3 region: CASSQFSVRGEKLFF. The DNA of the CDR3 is TGCGCCAGCAGTCAATTCTCGGTGAGGGGGGAAAAACTGTTTTTT.

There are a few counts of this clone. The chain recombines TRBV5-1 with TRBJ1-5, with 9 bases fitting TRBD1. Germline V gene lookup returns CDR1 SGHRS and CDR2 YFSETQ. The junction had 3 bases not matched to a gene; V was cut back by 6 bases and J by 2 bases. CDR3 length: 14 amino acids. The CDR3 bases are TGCGCCAGCATACGGGACAGGGGCAATCAGCCCCAGCATTTT. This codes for CASIRDRGNQPQHF.

The CDR3 sequence is CASSQGSEQYF. CDR3 DNA: TGTGCCAGCTCACAGGGATCCGAGCAGTACTTC. This chain joins TRBV18 and TRBJ2-7; D is uncertain. The CDR3 spans 11 residues. Per germline, CDR1 KGHSH and CDR2 LQKENI. V lost 4 bases, J lost 6 bases, and 7 bases lay in between.

This CDR3 reads CASSSPGQGDTGELFF. As DNA, the CDR3 is TGTGCCAGTAGTTCACCGGGACAGGGTGACACCGGGGAGCTGTTTTTT. V gene TRBV19 combines with J gene TRBJ2-2; 9 bases match TRBD1. Germline CDR1 and CDR2: LNHDA and SQIVND (reference sequence). CDR3 length: 16 residues. Losses at the gene ends were 5 bases for V and 3 bases for J; bases not matched to a gene: 7.

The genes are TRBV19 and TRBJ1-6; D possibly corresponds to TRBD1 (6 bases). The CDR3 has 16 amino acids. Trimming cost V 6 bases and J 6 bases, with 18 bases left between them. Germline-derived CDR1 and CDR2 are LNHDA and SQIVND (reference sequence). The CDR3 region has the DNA TGTGCCAGTAGACTCAAGGGAGGGGGGAGTAATTCACCCCTCCACTTT. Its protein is CASRLKGGGSNSPLHF.

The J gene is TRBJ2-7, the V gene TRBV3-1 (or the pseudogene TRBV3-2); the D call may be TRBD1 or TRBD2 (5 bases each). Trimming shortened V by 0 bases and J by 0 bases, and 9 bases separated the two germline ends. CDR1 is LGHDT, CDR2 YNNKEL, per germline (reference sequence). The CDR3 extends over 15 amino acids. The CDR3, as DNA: TGTGCCAGCAGCCAAGAAGGGACCTTCTCCTACGAGCAGTACTTC. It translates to CASSQEGTFSYEQYF.

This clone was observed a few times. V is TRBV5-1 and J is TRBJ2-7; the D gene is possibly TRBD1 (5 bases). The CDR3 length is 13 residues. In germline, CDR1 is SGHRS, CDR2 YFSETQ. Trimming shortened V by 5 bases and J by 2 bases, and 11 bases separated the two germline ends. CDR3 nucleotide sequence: TGCGCCAGCAGGTTCAGGGCAGCCTACGAGCAGTACTTC. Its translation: CASRFRAAYEQYF.

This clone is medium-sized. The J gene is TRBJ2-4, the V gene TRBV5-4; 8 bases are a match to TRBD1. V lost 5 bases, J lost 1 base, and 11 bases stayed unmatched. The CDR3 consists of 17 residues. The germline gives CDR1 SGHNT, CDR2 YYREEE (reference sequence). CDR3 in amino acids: CASSPTQGDRAKNIQYF. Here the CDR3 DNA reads TGTGCCAGCAGTCCAACACAGGGGGATCGGGCCAAAAACATTCAGTACTTC.

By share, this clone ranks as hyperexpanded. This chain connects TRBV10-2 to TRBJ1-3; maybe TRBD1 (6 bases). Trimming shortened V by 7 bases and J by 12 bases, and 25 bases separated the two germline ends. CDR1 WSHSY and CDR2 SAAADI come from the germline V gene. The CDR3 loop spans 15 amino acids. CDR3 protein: CASTARSGVSDGIYF. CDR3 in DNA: TGCGCCAGCACGGCGCGGTCAGGGGTCTCCGATGGCATATATTTT.

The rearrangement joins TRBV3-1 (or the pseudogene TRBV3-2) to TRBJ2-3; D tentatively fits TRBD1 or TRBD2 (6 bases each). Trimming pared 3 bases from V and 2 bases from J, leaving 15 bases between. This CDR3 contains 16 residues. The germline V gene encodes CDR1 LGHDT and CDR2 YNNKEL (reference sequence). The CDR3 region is CASSHQGRGTTDTQYF. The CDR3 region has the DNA TGTGCCAGCAGCCACCAGGGGCGCGGGACCACAGATACGCAGTATTTT.

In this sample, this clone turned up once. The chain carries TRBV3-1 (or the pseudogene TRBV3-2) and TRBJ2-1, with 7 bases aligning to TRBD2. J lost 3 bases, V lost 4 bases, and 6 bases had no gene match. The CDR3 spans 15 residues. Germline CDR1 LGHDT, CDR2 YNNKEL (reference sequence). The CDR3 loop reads CASSPLRGGYNEQFF. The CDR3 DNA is TGTGCCAGCAGCCCTTTGCGCGGGGGCTACAATGAGCAGTTCTTC.

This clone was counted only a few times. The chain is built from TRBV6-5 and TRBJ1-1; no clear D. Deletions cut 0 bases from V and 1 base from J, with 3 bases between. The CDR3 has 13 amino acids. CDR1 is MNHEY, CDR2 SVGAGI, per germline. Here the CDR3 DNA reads TGTGCCAGCAGTTACTCAGAGAACACTGAAGCTTTCTTT. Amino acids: CASSYSENTEAFF.

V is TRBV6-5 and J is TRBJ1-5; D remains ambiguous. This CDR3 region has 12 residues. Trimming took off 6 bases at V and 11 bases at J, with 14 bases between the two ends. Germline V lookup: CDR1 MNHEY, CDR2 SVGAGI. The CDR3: CASRGGEWAQHF. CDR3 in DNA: TGTGCCAGCAGGGGTGGTGAATGGGCCCAGCATTTT.

Written as DNA, the CDR3 is TGTGCCAGCAGCTGGGAGTGGGATACGCAGTATTTT. It encodes CASSWEWDTQYF. The chain is built from TRBV7-8 and TRBJ2-3; D is perhaps TRBD2 (5 bases). This CDR3 spans 12 amino acids. Trimming pared 4 bases from V and 6 bases from J, leaving 8 bases between. Germline CDR1 and CDR2: SGHVS and FQNEAQ.

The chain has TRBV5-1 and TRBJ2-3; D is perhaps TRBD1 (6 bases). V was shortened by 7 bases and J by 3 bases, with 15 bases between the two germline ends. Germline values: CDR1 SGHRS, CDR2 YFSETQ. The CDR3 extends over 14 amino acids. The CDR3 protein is CASGRGGKTDTQYF. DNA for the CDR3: TGCGCCAGCGGGAGAGGGGGAAAAACAGATACGCAGTATTTT.

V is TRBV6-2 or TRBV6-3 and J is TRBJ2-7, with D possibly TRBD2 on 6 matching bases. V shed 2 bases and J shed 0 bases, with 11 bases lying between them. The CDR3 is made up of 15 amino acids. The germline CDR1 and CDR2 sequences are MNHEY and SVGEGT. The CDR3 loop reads CASSYGGASSYEQYF. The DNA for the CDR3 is TGTGCCAGCAGTTACGGCGGGGCTAGCTCCTACGAGCAGTACTTC.

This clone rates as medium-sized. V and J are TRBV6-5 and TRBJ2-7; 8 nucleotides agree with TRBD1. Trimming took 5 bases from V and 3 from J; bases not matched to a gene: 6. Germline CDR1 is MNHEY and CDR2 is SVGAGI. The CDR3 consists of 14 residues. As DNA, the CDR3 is TGTGCCAGCAGTAGCGACAGGGGCGACTACGAGCAGTACTTC. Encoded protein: CASSSDRGDYEQYF.

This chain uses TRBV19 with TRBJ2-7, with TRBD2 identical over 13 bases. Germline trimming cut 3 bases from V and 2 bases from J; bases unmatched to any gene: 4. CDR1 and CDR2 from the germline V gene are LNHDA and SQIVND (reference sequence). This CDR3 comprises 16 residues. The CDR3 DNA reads TGTGCCAGTAGTATCCCGGGACTAGCGGGGACCTACGAGCAGTACTTC. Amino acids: CASSIPGLAGTYEQYF.